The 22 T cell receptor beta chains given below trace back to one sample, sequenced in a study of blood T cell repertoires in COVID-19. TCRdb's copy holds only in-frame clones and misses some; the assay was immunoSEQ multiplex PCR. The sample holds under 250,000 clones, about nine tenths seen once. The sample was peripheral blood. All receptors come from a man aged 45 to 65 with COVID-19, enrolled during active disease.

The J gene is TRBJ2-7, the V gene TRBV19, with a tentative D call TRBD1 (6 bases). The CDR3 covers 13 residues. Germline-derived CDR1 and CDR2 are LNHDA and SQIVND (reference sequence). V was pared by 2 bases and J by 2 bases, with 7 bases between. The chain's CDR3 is CASSIQGTYEQYF. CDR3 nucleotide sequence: TGTGCCAGTAGTATACAGGGGACCTACGAGCAGTACTTC.

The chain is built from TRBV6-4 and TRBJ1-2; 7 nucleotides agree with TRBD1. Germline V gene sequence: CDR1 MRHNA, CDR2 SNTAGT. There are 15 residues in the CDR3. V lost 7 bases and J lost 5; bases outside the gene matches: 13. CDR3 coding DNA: TGTGCCAGCAACCTCACAGGGGAAGGACGGTATGGCTACACCTTC. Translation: CASNLTGEGRYGYTF.

CDR3 coding DNA: TGTGCCAGCAGCCTCGTGGGACAGGCCTACCGTCGCAGTAGCTACACCTTC. Translating it yields CASSLVGQAYRRSSYTF. The rearrangement uses TRBV7-8 and TRBJ1-2; 8 nucleotides align to TRBD1. J gave up 9 bases and V 5 bases, and 20 bases lay outside the gene matches. Per germline, CDR1 SGHVS and CDR2 FQNEAQ. The CDR3 covers 17 residues. The variable domain in full, completed from reference TRBV7-8 and TRBJ1-2, reads GAGVSQSPRYKVAKRGQDVALRCDPISGHVSLFWYQQALGQGPEFLTYFQNEAQLDKSGLPSDRFFAERPEGSVSTLKIQRTQQEDSAVYLCASSLVGQAYRRSSYTFGSGTRLTVV.

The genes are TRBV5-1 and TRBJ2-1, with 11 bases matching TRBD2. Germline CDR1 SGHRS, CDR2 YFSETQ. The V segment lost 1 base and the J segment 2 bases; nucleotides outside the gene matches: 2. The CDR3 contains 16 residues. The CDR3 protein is CASSLTSGGAYNEQFF. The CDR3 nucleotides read TGCGCCAGCAGCTTGACTAGCGGGGGTGCCTACAATGAGCAGTTCTTC.

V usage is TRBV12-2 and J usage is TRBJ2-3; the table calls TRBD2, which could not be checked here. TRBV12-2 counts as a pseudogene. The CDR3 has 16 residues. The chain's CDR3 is CASRLANSSGIFGQYF. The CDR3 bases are TGTGCAAGTCGCTTAGCTAATTCTAGCGGGATCTTTGGGCAGTATTTT.

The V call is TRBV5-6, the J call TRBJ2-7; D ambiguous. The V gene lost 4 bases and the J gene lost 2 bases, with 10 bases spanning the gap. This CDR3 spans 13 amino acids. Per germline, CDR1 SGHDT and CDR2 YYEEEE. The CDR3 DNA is TGTGCCAGCAGCCCCGACAAGACCTACGAGCAGTACTTC. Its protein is CASSPDKTYEQYF.

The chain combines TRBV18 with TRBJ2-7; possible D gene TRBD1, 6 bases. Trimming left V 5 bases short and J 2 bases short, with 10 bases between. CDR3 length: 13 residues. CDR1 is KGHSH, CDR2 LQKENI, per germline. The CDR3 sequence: CASSRGIAYEQYF. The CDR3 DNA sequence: TGTGCCAGCTCAAGGGGGATAGCCTACGAGCAGTACTTC.

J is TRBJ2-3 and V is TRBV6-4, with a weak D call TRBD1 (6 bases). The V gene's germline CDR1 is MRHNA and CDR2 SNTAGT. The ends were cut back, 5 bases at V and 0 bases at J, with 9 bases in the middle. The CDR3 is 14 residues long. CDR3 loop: CASSRDISTDTQYF. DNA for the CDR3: TGTGCCAGCAGTAGGGACATCAGCACAGATACGCAGTATTTT.

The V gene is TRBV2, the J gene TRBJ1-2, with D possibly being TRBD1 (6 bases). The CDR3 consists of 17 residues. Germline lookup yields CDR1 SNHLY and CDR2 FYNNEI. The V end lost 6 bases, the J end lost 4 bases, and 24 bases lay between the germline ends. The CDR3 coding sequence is TGTGCCAGCAGAGGGGACACCAGGGGATATCGCGCCTATGGCTACACCTTC. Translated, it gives CASRGDTRGYRAYGYTF.

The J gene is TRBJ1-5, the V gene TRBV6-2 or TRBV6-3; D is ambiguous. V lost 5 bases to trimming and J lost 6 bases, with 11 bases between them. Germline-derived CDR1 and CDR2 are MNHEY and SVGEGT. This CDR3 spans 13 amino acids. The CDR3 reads CASSLLRVQPQHF. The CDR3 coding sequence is TGTGCCAGCAGTCTCCTTCGAGTTCAGCCCCAGCATTTT.

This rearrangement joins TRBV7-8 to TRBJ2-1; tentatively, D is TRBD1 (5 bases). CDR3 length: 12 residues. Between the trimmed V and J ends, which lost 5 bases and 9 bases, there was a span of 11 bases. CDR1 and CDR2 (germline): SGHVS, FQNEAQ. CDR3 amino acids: CASSLPQGEQFF. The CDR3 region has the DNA TGTGCCAGCAGCCTCCCCCAGGGTGAGCAGTTCTTC.

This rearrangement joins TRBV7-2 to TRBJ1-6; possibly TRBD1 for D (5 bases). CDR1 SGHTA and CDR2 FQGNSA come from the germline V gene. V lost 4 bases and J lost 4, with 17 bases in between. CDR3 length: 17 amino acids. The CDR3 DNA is TGTGCCAGCAGCTCGGAAGATGACAGCATTTATAATTCACCCCTCCACTTT. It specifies CASSSEDDSIYNSPLHF.

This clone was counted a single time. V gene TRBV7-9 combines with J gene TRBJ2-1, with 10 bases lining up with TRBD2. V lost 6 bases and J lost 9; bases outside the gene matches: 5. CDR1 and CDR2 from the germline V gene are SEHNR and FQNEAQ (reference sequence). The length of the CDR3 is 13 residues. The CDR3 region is CASRIAGGGEQFF. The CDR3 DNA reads TGTGCCAGCAGAATAGCGGGAGGTGGTGAGCAGTTCTTC.

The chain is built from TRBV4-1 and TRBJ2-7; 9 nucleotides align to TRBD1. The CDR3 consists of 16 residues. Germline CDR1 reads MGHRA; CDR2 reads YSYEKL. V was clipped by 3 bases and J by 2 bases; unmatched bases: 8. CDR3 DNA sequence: TGCGCCAGCAGCCATCTTGAACAGGGGGCCACCTACGAGCAGTACTTC. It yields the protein CASSHLEQGATYEQYF.

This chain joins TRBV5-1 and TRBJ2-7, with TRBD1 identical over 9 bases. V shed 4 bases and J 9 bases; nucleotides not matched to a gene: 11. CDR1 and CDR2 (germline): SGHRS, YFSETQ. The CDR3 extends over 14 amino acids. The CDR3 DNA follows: TGCGCCAGCAGCCAACCGGGACAGGGAGGCGTGCAGTACTTC. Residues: CASSQPGQGGVQYF. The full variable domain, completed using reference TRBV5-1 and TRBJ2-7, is KAGVTQTPRYLIKTRGQQVTLSCSPISGHRSVSWYQQTPGQGLQFLFEYFSETQRNKGNFPGRFSGRQFSNSRSEMNVSTLELGDSALYLCASSQPGQGGVQYFGPGTRLTVT.

The CDR3 loop is CASSSDRYNSPLHF. The CDR3 bases are TGTGCCAGCAGTTCAGACAGGTATAATTCACCCCTCCACTTT. The chain has TRBV5-6 and TRBJ1-6; tentative D call: TRBD1 (6 bases). The CDR3 spans 14 residues. Germline CDR1 is SGHDT and CDR2 is YYEEEE. V dropped 5 bases and J dropped 4 bases, with 10 bases sitting between them.

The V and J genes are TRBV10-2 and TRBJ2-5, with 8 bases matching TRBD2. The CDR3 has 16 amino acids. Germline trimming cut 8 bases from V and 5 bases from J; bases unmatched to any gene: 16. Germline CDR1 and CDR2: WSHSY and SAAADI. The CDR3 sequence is CASGGLSLAGGETQYF. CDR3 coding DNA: TGCGCCAGCGGGGGACTAAGCCTAGCGGGCGGGGAGACCCAGTACTTC.

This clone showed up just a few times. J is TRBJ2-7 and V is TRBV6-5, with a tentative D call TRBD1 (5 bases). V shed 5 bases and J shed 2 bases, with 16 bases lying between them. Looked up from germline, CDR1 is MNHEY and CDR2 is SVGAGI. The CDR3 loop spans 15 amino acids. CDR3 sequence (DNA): TGTGCCAGCAGTCCCCTCAAACAGGTTACCTACGAGCAGTACTTC. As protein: CASSPLKQVTYEQYF.

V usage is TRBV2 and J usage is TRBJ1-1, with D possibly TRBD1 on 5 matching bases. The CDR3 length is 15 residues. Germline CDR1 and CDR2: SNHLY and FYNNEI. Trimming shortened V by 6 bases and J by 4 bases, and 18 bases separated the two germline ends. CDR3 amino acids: CASREKTMGGTEAFF. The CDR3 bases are TGTGCCAGCAGAGAAAAGACCATGGGGGGCACTGAAGCTTTCTTT.

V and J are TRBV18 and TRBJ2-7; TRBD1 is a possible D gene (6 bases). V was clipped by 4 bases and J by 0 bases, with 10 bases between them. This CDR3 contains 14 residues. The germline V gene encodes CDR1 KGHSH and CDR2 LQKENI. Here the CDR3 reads CASSRDKGSYEQYF. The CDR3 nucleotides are TGTGCCAGCTCACGGGACAAGGGCTCCTACGAGCAGTACTTC.

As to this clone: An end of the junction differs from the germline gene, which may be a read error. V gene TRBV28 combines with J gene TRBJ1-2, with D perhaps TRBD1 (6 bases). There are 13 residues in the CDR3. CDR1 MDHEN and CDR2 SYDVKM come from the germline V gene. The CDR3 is CASSTGIAYGCTF. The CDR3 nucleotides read TGTGCCAGCAGTACAGGGATTGCCTATGGCTGCACCTTC.

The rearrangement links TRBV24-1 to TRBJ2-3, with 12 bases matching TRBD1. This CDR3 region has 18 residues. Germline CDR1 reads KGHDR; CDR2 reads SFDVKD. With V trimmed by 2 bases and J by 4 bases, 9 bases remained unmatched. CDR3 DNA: TGTGCCACCAGTGATTATAGCGGGACAGGGGGCTTACCAGATACGCAGTATTTT. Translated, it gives CATSDYSGTGGLPDTQYF.